A single T cell receptor beta chain is shown here with its context. The record originates from a study of T cells in localized non-small cell lung cancer. The V end lost 5 bases, the J end lost 2 bases, and 24 bases lay between the germline ends. Germline CDR1 is MNHGY and CDR2 is SAAAGT. The CDR3 contains 18 residues. Clones were read by immunoSEQ multiplex PCR, and TCRdb kept only the in-frame ones, dropping some. The sample yields some 1,900 clones, about 39% seen once. The sequence was obtained from a female donor at least 60 years old with stage I lung adenocarcinoma. The sequences come from lung tumor tissue, collected before any cancer treatment. The chain couples TRBV6-8 to TRBJ1-1; TRBD1 might be the D (5 bases). In DNA, the CDR3 is TGTGCCAGCAGTCAAACATACTCGAGTCGACAGACTAACACTGAAGCTTTCTTT. Its translation is CASSQTYSSRQTNTEAFF.